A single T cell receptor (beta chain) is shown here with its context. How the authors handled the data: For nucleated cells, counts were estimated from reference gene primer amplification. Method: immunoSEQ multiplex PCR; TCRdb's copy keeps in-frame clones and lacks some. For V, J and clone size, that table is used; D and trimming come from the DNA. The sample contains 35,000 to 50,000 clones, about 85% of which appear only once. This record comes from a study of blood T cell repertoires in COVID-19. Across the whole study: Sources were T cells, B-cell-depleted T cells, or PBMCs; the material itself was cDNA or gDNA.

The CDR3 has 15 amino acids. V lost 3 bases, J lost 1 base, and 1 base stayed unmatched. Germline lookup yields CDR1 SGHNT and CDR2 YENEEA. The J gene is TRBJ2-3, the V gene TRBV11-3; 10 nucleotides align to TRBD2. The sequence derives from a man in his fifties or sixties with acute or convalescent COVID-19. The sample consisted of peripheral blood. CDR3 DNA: TGTGCCAGCAGCTTTGGGACTAGCGGCACAGATACGCAGTATTTT. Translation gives CASSFGTSGTDTQYF.